Below, one T cell receptor beta chain is given with its context. The data originate from a study of blood T cell repertoires in COVID-19. It was during active infection that Seattle patients were enrolled and then longitudinally followed. This CDR3 spans 14 amino acids. Germline assignment: CDR1 SGHRS and CDR2 YFSETQ. V shed 0 bases and J shed 6 bases, with 9 bases lying between them. Original data processing: Using reference gene primer amplification, nucleated cell counts were estimated. Profiled with immunoSEQ multiplex PCR; TCRdb holds only in-frame clones, not every one. V, J and clone size are taken as reported in that table, and D and trimming were inferred from the DNA itself. This sample yields more than 250,000 clones, of which more than 80% are seen a single time; roughly 5.9% belongs to the top ten.

This chain connects TRBV5-1 to TRBJ1-4; the D gene is possibly TRBD1 (6 bases). This receptor was taken from a woman between 50 and 59 years old with COVID-19, enrolled during active disease. Sequencing was performed on peripheral blood. The DNA for the CDR3 is TGCGCCAGCAGCTTGGACAGGGATTATGAAAAACTGTTTTTT. Its translation: CASSLDRDYEKLFF.